This T cell receptor beta chain stems from a study of long-term antiretroviral therapy in people with HIV. Germline-derived CDR1 and CDR2 are SGDLS and YYNGEE. The CDR3 extends over 17 amino acids. Trimming removed 0 bases from V and 0 bases from J, with 13 bases in between. Researchers report immunoSEQ v3.0 was run at survey level. Sequencing used immunoSEQ multiplex PCR; TCRdb keeps in-frame clones, though not all of them. This table has tens of thousands of clones, around nine tenths appearing once. The receptor comes from a man between 18 and 29 years old with HIV. The chain links TRBV9 to TRBJ1-3; D is possibly TRBD1 (6 bases). Source: unsorted PBMCs, taken 1.1 years after starting antiretroviral therapy. CDR3 residues: CASSVVPQGDSGNTIYF. In nucleotides, the CDR3 is TGTGCCAGCAGCGTAGTGCCACAGGGCGACTCTGGAAACACCATATATTTT.